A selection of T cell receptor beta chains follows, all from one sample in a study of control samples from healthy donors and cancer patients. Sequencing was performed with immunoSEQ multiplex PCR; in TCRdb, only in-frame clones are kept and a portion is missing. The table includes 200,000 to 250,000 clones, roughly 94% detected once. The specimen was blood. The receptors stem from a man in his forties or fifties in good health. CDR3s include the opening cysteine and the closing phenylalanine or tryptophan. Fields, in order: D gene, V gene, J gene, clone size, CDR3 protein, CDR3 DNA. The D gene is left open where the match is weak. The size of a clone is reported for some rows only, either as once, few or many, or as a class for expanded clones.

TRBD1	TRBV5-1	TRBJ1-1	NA	CASSLERTGGYRTEAFF	TGCGCCAGCAGCTTGGAGCGGACAGGGGGCTATCGCACTGAAGCTTTCTTT
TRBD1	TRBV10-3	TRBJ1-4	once	CAISSGQEDGEKLFF	TGTGCCATCAGCTCCGGACAGGAAGACGGTGAAAAACTGTTTTTT
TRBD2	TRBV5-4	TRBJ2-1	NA	CASSAWRGSSYNEQFF	TGTGCCAGCAGCGCGTGGCGGGGGAGCTCCTACAATGAGCAGTTCTTC
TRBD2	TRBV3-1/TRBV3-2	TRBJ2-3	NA	CASSQARTSGGYTDTQYF	TGTGCCAGCAGCCAAGCTCGGACTAGCGGGGGGTACACAGATACGCAGTATTTT
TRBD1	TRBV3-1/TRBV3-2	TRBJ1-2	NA	CASSQFPGGEWGYTF	TGTGCCAGCAGCCAATTCCCAGGGGGGGAGTGGGGCTACACCTTC
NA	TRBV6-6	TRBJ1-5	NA	CASSRYRGGQPQHF	TGTGCCAGCAGTCGCTATAGGGGCGGTCAGCCCCAGCATTTT
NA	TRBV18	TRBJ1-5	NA	CASSPSVASNQPQHF	TGTGCCAGCTCACCATCTGTTGCTAGCAATCAGCCCCAGCATTTT
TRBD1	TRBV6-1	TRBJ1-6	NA	CASSGGQGVAYNSPLHF	TGTGCCAGCAGTGGGGGACAGGGGGTGGCCTATAATTCACCCCTCCACTTT
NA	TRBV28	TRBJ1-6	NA	CASSLGGRQAPLHF	TGTGCCAGCAGTTTGGGTGGGAGGCAGGCACCCCTCCACTTT
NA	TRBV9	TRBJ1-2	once	CASSVTGYGYTF	TGTGCCAGCAGCGTAACAGGGTATGGCTACACCTTC
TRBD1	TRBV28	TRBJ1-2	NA	CASTAGGLLVYGYTF	TGTGCCAGCACTGCAGGGGGGCTATTGGTCTATGGCTACACCTTC
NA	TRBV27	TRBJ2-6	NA	CASSFGQQLGANVLTF	TGTGCCAGCAGTTTCGGCCAGCAGTTGGGGGCCAACGTCCTGACTTTC
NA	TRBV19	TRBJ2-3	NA	CASSPRAGASTDTQYF	TGTGCCAGTAGCCCGCGGGCAGGGGCGAGCACAGATACGCAGTATTTT